This T cell receptor (beta chain) originates from a study of beta chain features in type 1 diabetes. CDR3 size: 16 residues. The V and J ends lost 1 base and 3 bases, in that order; junction bases with no gene match: 7. Germline values: CDR1 SGHNT, CDR2 YYREEE (reference sequence). Isolated RNA was reverse transcribed in full, so expressed TCRB transcripts were sequenced. Assay: immunoSEQ multiplex PCR; the TCRdb copy retains only in-frame clones and omits some. Of 200,000 to 300,000 clones in the sample, over 20% were seen once. About this clone: Its antigen remains unidentified.

Regarding the study as a whole: Type 1 diabetes patients had moderately but significantly shorter TCRB CDR3s in all four CD4+ subsets.

Sequencing used naive CD4+ T cells from blood. The sequence came from a middle-aged woman with type 1 diabetes. The chain employs TRBV5-4 and TRBJ2-5, with 9 bases lining up with TRBD2. The CDR3 region is CASSLSLAGLKETQYF. CDR3 DNA: TGTGCCAGCAGCTTGTCACTAGCGGGCCTCAAAGAGACCCAGTACTTC.